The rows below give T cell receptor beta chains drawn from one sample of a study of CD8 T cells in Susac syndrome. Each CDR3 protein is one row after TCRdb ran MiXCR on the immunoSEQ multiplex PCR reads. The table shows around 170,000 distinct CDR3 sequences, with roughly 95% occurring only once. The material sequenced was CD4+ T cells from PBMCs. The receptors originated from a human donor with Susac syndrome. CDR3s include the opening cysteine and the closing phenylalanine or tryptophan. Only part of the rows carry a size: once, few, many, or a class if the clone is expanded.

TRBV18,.,CASSPSSLALEQYF
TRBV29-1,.,CSVAGQRGNTEAFF
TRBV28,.,CASSSAGTPETQYF
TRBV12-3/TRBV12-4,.,CAIGQGTSTDTQYF
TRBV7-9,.,CASSPQRGGLPNTEAFF
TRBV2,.,CASRREADTQYF
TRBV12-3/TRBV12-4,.,CASSSRTSAGELFF
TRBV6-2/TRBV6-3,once,CASSYDGTGRDETQYF
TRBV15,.,CATSREVRGNSGYTF
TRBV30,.,CAWSGGQSYEQYF
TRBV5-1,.,CASSLPSENTGELFF
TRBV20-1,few,CSASRDGYTF
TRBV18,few,CASSRDGETQYF
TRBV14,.,CASSQGDRVQETQYF
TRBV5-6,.,CASRADLAGFEQYF
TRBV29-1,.,CSVGVGTREETQYF
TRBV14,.,CASSQVLYYGYTF
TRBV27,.,CASSVDRDSGNTIYF
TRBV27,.,CASRILAGGMNEQFF
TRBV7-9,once,CASSFGPETQYF
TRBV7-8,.,CASSSMGRWGYGYTF
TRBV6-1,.,CASRRLFGQGSYEQYF
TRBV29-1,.,CSVLPSSYNEQFF
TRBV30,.,CAWSPSWEKLFF
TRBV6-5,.,CASSPGTGVAEQYF
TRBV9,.,CASSPRTHPVHNEQFF
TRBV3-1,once,CASSQVGGGLDEQFF
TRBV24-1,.,CATSDEAYGYTF
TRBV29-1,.,CSVGDNGNIQYF
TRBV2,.,CASTDRDGKPQHF
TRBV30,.,CAWSGGASSGANVLTF
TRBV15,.,CATSKTGVSYNEQFF
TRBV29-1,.,CSVGRTANTGELFF
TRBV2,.,CASRDNVATEAFF
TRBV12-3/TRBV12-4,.,CASSSDPSNQPQHF